This is a list of T cell receptor beta chains from one sample in a study of cytomegalovirus exposure and HLA in healthy donors. Measured with immunoSEQ multiplex PCR; TCRdb has only the in-frame clones, and not every one. Altogether about 140,000 clones are present, about two thirds being singletons, with the ten largest covering about 9.4%. Sequenced input: PBMCs. These receptors were taken from a man aged 30 to 45 in good health and CMV-seropositive. CDR3s include the opening cysteine and the closing phenylalanine or tryptophan. The order of the fields is V gene, J gene, clone size, D gene, CDR3 DNA, CDR3 protein. D genes are given only for firm matches. Clone size is not always given. Where it is, it says once, few, many or a class for expanded clones.

V: TRBV7-3
J: TRBJ2-3
size: -
D: TRBD2
DNA: TGTGCCAGCAGCTTTTCCCTAGCGGGAGGGCCTGGTACGCAGTATTTT
CDR3: CASSFSLAGGPGTQYF

V: TRBV27
J: TRBJ2-1
size: -
D: -
DNA: TGTGCCAGCAGTGGTACAGGGGAGGTCTACAATGAGCAGTTCTTC
CDR3: CASSGTGEVYNEQFF

V: TRBV19
J: TRBJ2-7
size: -
D: TRBD1
DNA: TGTGCCAGTAGTACTGGGACAGGGATCTCCTACGAGCAGTACTTC
CDR3: CASSTGTGISYEQYF

V: TRBV27
J: TRBJ2-5
size: -
D: -
DNA: TGTGCCAGCAGTTCGAGCGGTGAGACCCAGTACTTC
CDR3: CASSSSGETQYF

V: TRBV12-5
J: TRBJ2-5
size: -
D: TRBD1
DNA: TGTGCTAGTGGTCCGGGACAGAGCCAAGAGACCCAGTACTTC
CDR3: CASGPGQSQETQYF

V: TRBV4-1
J: TRBJ1-1
size: -
D: -
DNA: TGCGCCAGCAGGCCTCGGGGGATCGGCACTGAAGCTTTCTTT
CDR3: CASRPRGIGTEAFF

V: TRBV1
J: TRBJ2-1
size: -
D: -
DNA: TGCACCAGCAGCCAAGTGGGGACGGGAGGCTGCAATGAGCAGTTCTTC
CDR3: CTSSQVGTGGCNEQFF

V: TRBV19
J: TRBJ1-1
size: -
D: TRBD1
DNA: TGTGCCAGTAGTATAGGTCGAGGGGGCAACACTGAAGCTTTCTTT
CDR3: CASSIGRGGNTEAFF

V: TRBV2
J: TRBJ1-5
size: -
D: -
DNA: TGTGCCAGCAGTGAAGTACTGCCGAATCAGCCCCAGCATTTT
CDR3: CASSEVLPNQPQHF

V: TRBV7-2
J: TRBJ2-3
size: once
D: TRBD2
DNA: TGTGCCAGCAGCTACGGGACTAGCGGGAGCACAGATACGCAGTATTTT
CDR3: CASSYGTSGSTDTQYF

V: TRBV11-3
J: TRBJ1-4
size: -
D: TRBD1
DNA: TGTGCCAGCAGCCCGGGACAGGGTGGCGAAAAACTGTTTTTT
CDR3: CASSPGQGGEKLFF

V: TRBV6-1
J: TRBJ2-7
size: -
D: TRBD2
DNA: TGTGCCAGCAGTGGGGCTAGCGGGACGACAATCTCCTACGAGCAGTACTTC
CDR3: CASSGASGTTISYEQYF

V: TRBV5-1
J: TRBJ2-7
size: -
D: TRBD2
DNA: TGCGCCAGCAGCTTGGCCCTTGGTGGGCTAGCGGGAGGAGGTTACGAGCAGTACTTC
CDR3: CASSLALGGLAGGGYEQYF

V: TRBV9
J: TRBJ2-3
size: -
D: -
DNA: TGTGCCAGCAGCGTATCAGTAGCGCGAGTCGCTGCAGATACGCAGTATTTT
CDR3: CASSVSVARVAADTQYF

V: TRBV6-5
J: TRBJ1-1
size: -
D: -
DNA: TGTGCCAGCAGTTCGGCCCCCGGGAAAGCTTTCTTT
CDR3: CASSSAPGKAFF

V: TRBV30
J: TRBJ1-1
size: few
D: -
DNA: TGTGCCTGGAGTTGGAGGGGGACTAATGAAGCTTTCTTT
CDR3: CAWSWRGTNEAFF

V: TRBV6-1
J: TRBJ2-7
size: -
D: -
DNA: TGTGCCAGCAGTGAATCCTCCGGCGGCGCGCTGTACTACGAGCAGTACTTC
CDR3: CASSESSGGALYYEQYF

V: TRBV25-1
J: TRBJ2-3
size: -
D: -
DNA: TGTGCCAGCAGTGAGTTAGGGGGAGATTCTACTACAGATACGCAGTATTTT
CDR3: CASSELGGDSTTDTQYF

V: TRBV9
J: TRBJ2-1
size: -
D: TRBD2
DNA: TGTGCCAGCAGCTCCGGGACTAGCGGGCCGATAGACAATGAGCAGTTCTTC
CDR3: CASSSGTSGPIDNEQFF

V: TRBV18
J: TRBJ2-3
size: -
D: -
DNA: TGTGCCAGCTCACCACCCGTCCTCCCAGATACGCAGTATTTT
CDR3: CASSPPVLPDTQYF

V: TRBV28
J: TRBJ1-2
size: -
D: -
DNA: TGTGCCAGCAACCAGGGGAGCTATGGCTACACCTTC
CDR3: CASNQGSYGYTF

V: TRBV10-3
J: TRBJ2-7
size: -
D: -
DNA: TGTGCCTATCGTGGCGGGAATATCAGCGAGCAGTACTTC
CDR3: CAYRGGNISEQYF

V: TRBV5-4
J: TRBJ2-7
size: -
D: -
DNA: TGTGCCAGCAGTTTGGCCGGTAGCTCCTACGAGCAGTACTTC
CDR3: CASSLAGSSYEQYF

V: TRBV5-1
J: TRBJ2-7
size: once
D: -
DNA: TGCGCCAGCAGCTTGGAACTAGTGAGCAACAACGAGCAGTACTTC
CDR3: CASSLELVSNNEQYF

V: TRBV6-1
J: TRBJ2-1
size: few
D: -
DNA: TGTGCCAGCAGTGATCCGGGTAATAACAATGAGCAGTTCTTC
CDR3: CASSDPGNNNEQFF

V: TRBV27
J: TRBJ2-7
size: -
D: TRBD2
DNA: TGTGCCAGCAGTGTTCACGTCCCCATTGAGGGGTCTGGCGGGAGCTACGAGCAGTACTTC
CDR3: CASSVHVPIEGSGGSYEQYF

V: TRBV7-8
J: TRBJ2-7
size: -
D: TRBD1
DNA: TGTGCCAGCAGCCCAAGACAGGGTTGGGAATACGAGCAGTACTTC
CDR3: CASSPRQGWEYEQYF

V: TRBV10-3
J: TRBJ2-7
size: -
D: TRBD2
DNA: TGTGCCATCAGTGATCTTTGGGCGGGGGTGGGCTACGAGCAGTACTTC
CDR3: CAISDLWAGVGYEQYF

V: TRBV7-8
J: TRBJ2-1
size: -
D: TRBD2
DNA: TGTGCCAGCAGCCGTAGCGGGAGGGCCTTCAATGAGCAGTTCTTC
CDR3: CASSRSGRAFNEQFF

V: TRBV5-4
J: TRBJ1-5
size: -
D: -
DNA: TGTGCCAGCAGCTTGGGCCGGAGGGAAAGTCAGCCCCAGCATTTT
CDR3: CASSLGRRESQPQHF